The present T cell receptor (beta chain) was sequenced within a study of blood T cell repertoires in COVID-19. Study at large: Samples representing acute and convalescent COVID-19 were sourced from the United States, Italy and Spain. PBMCs, B-cell-depleted T cells, or T cells were the source of the cDNA or gDNA that made up the material.

The repertoire was sequenced with immunoSEQ multiplex PCR; TCRdb's copy has only in-frame clones and lacks some. The repertoire holds some 300,000 clones, with 90% as singletons. Seattle cases were enrolled at active infection and followed longitudinally. The CDR3 is 13 residues long. The V end was cut by 2 bases, the J end by 9 bases, with 13 bases between. Germline assignment: CDR1 KGHSH and CDR2 LQKENI. Sequencing was done on a sample of peripheral blood. V is TRBV18 and J is TRBJ2-5; D is undetermined. The receptor was derived from a woman aged 50 to 60 with COVID-19, enrolled during active disease. The CDR3 DNA sequence: TGTGCCAGCTCACCATTGGAGACGTGGGCCCAGTACTTC. Translating it yields CASSPLETWAQYF.